These T cell receptor beta chains were read from a single sample in a study of T cell responses to AZD1222 COVID-19 vaccine. Sequenced by immunoSEQ multiplex PCR; TCRdb stores in-frame clones only, minus some. The profile covers fewer than 120,000 clones, with around nine tenths appearing a single time and 3.2% taken by the ten largest. Sequencing was performed on peripheral blood, taken on day 0 of AZD1222 vaccination. Source of these receptors: an adult in good health. Both conserved end residues are part of each CDR3. The order of the fields is V gene, clone size, J gene, CDR3 protein. Only part of the rows carry a size: once, few, many, or a class if the clone is expanded.

TRBV2	NA	TRBJ2-2	CASSEVRPDPGELFF
TRBV2	NA	TRBJ1-2	CASSEDGYTF
TRBV3-1/TRBV3-2	NA	TRBJ1-6	CASSQTPDIYNSPLHF
TRBV9	NA	TRBJ1-2	CASSITGNYGYTF
TRBV25-1	NA	TRBJ1-6	CASSSGNSPLHF
TRBV28	once	TRBJ1-3	CASSFPGRDTIYF
TRBV14	NA	TRBJ2-7	CASSQDLGVEHEQYF
TRBV7-9	NA	TRBJ2-1	CASSLMEFAVQFF
TRBV3-1/TRBV3-2	NA	TRBJ2-1	CASTPAPGAVNNEQFF
TRBV28	NA	TRBJ2-1	CASRPYRQGGRNEQFF
TRBV5-6	NA	TRBJ1-4	CASSLLVGGGREKLFF
TRBV29-1	few	TRBJ1-3	CSAGGGFAPSSGNTIYF
TRBV2	NA	TRBJ2-7	CASTEREGVEQYF
TRBV10-3	NA	TRBJ2-7	CAISPAQGSREQYF
TRBV5-1	NA	TRBJ1-4	CASSRTTGLTNEKLFF
TRBV29-1	NA	TRBJ2-2	CSGVQSGDTGELFF